The 24 T cell receptor beta chains listed next were all sequenced from one sample in a study of shared clonotypes between healthy human individuals. Assay used: immunoSEQ multiplex PCR; TCRdb lists only in-frame clones, some missing. The top ten hold around 0.066% of the sample, which has more than 400,000 clones, 95% to 97% seen once. The sample taken for sequencing was naive CD4+ T cells sorted from blood. Indicated subset: CD45RA+ positively selected. Receptor source: a woman aged 30 to 39 in good health.

The rearrangement links TRBV7-2 to TRBJ2-1, with 7 bases matching TRBD2. The CDR3 extends over 14 amino acids. CDR1 is SGHTA and CDR2 is FQGNSA in the germline V gene. V shed 5 bases and J 7 bases; nucleotides not matched to a gene: 8. The CDR3 DNA reads TGTGCCAGCAGCCCGGGCGGACTAGGGAATGAGCAGTTCTTC. Translated, it gives CASSPGGLGNEQFF.

The chain carries TRBV10-2 and TRBJ2-1, with 12 bases matching TRBD2. CDR1 and CDR2 from the germline V gene are WSHSY and SAAADI. V dropped 3 bases and J dropped 7; count of bases not matched to a gene: 7. This CDR3 comprises 16 residues. CDR3 sequence reads: CASSEPTSGRRNEQFF. CDR3 nucleotide sequence: TGCGCCAGCAGTGAACCCACTAGCGGGAGGAGAAATGAGCAGTTCTTC.

The chain has TRBV4-1 and TRBJ2-1; D is unresolved. V shed 4 bases and J shed 6 bases, with 16 bases lying between them. Germline CDR1 MGHRA, CDR2 YSYEKL. This CDR3 region has 15 residues. CDR3 amino acids: CASSPAIYPVNEQFF. CDR3 bases: TGCGCCAGCAGCCCCGCGATCTATCCGGTCAATGAGCAGTTCTTC.

The rearrangement uses TRBV28 and TRBJ2-2; D remains ambiguous. This CDR3 has 11 amino acids. V gave up 9 bases and J gave up 6 bases, with 8 bases separating them. The germline V gene encodes CDR1 MDHEN and CDR2 SYDVKM. CDR3 nucleotides: TGTGCCAGTACAGAGGCCGGGGAGCTGTTTTTT. Protein product: CASTEAGELFF.

This chain links TRBV23-1 with TRBJ2-5, with 9 bases fitting TRBD1. Judging by the DNA end, TRBJ2-7 fits better; the J call may be wrong. TRBV23-1 is an open reading frame, and its role is uncertain. CDR3 length: 16 residues. Here the CDR3 reads CASTLPDRGPGYEQYF. CDR3 in DNA: TGCGCCAGCACCCTCCCGGACAGGGGCCCTGGCTACGAGCAGTACTTC.

The J gene is TRBJ2-5, the V gene TRBV14; 8 bases map to TRBD1. With 4 bases clipped from V and 5 bases from J, the junction kept 6 bases outside the gene matches. Germline V CDR1 and CDR2: SGHDN, FVKESK. The CDR3 contains 14 residues. CDR3 region: CASSRTGNRETQYF. As DNA, the CDR3 is TGTGCCAGCAGCCGGACAGGGAATAGGGAGACCCAGTACTTC.

The chain joins TRBV7-9 to TRBJ2-1; 10 positions match TRBD2. The CDR3 sequence is 16 residues long. V lost 1 base and J lost 4; bases outside the gene matches: 4. Per germline, CDR1 SEHNR and CDR2 FQNEAQ (reference sequence). CDR3: CASSLVVAGGYNEQFF. Written as DNA, the CDR3 is TGTGCCAGCAGCTTAGTGGTAGCGGGAGGTTACAATGAGCAGTTCTTC.

The gene calls are TRBV21-1 and TRBJ2-2. TRBV21-1 is a listed pseudogene. This CDR3 comprises 11 residues. CDR3 nucleotide sequence: TGTGCCAGCAGCAAAGCCGGGGAGCTGTTTTTT. It encodes CASSKAGELFF.

With respect to this clone: The sample holds other DNA sequences that translate to the same CDR3. The J gene is TRBJ2-7, the V gene TRBV5-1; TRBD1 agrees at 7 bases. Germline loops: CDR1 SGHRS, CDR2 YFSETQ. The CDR3 extends over 14 amino acids. V dropped 4 bases and J dropped 2; count of bases not matched to a gene: 6. For the CDR3, the DNA is TGCGCCAGCAGCCTCGGGACAGAAGCCTACGAGCAGTACTTC. This sequence encodes CASSLGTEAYEQYF. The variable domain in full, completed from reference TRBV5-1 and TRBJ2-7, reads KAGVTQTPRYLIKTRGQQVTLSCSPISGHRSVSWYQQTPGQGLQFLFEYFSETQRNKGNFPGRFSGRQFSNSRSEMNVSTLELGDSALYLCASSLGTEAYEQYFGPGTRLTVT.

The rearrangement uses TRBV2 and TRBJ2-7; 7 nucleotides line up with TRBD1. Germline trimming cut 6 bases from V and 3 bases from J; bases unmatched to any gene: 2. This CDR3 contains 12 residues. The germline gives CDR1 SNHLY, CDR2 FYNNEI. The CDR3 coding sequence is TGTGCCAGCAGCTGGACAGGCTACGAGCAGTACTTC. Protein product: CASSWTGYEQYF. Variable domain in full (rest from reference TRBV2 and TRBJ2-7): EPEVTQTPSHQVTQMGQEVILRCVPISNHLYFYWYRQILGQKVEFLVSFYNNEISEKSEIFDDQFSVERPDGSNFTLKIRSTKLEDSAMYFCASSWTGYEQYFGPGTRLTVT.

This clone was counted once. Other DNA sequences from this sample encode an identical CDR3 as well. The chain links TRBV29-1 to TRBJ2-3; D is undetermined. V lost 4 bases and J 2 bases, leaving 10 bases between the germline ends. Germline CDR1 is SQVTM and CDR2 is ANQGSEA. This CDR3 is 13 amino acids long. CDR3 amino acids: CSVGGRVTDTQYF. Here the CDR3 DNA reads TGCAGCGTTGGAGGTAGGGTCACAGATACGCAGTATTTT.

The chain uses TRBV28 and TRBJ1-1, with 8 bases lining up with TRBD1. CDR3 size: 16 residues. The V segment lost 5 bases and the J segment 4 bases; nucleotides outside the gene matches: 12. Germline loops: CDR1 MDHEN, CDR2 SYDVKM. CDR3 amino acids: CASSIHSGGQGTEAFF. DNA for the CDR3: TGTGCCAGCAGTATTCACTCAGGGGGCCAGGGCACTGAAGCTTTCTTT.

The V and J genes are TRBV28 and TRBJ2-7; 11 bases line up with TRBD2. This CDR3 comprises 13 residues. The junction had 2 bases not matched to a gene; V was cut back by 8 bases and J by 2 bases. CDR1 and CDR2 (germline): MDHEN, SYDVKM. The CDR3 bases are TGTGCCAGCGTGGGACTAGCGGCCTACGAGCAGTACTTC. Translation gives CASVGLAAYEQYF.

V usage is TRBV28 and J usage is TRBJ2-3, with 9 nucleotides matching TRBD1. The CDR3 consists of 19 residues. The V gene end was trimmed by 6 bases and the J gene end by 4 bases; junction bases not matched to a gene: 20. CDR1 MDHEN and CDR2 SYDVKM come from the germline V gene. The CDR3 nucleotides read TGTGCCAGCAGCCTCGCGGGACAGGGCCGGGACGGGACCCCAGATACGCAGTATTTT. Its translation is CASSLAGQGRDGTPDTQYF.

This clone has a single count. The chain employs TRBV6-5 and TRBJ2-5; a possible D gene is TRBD2 (6 bases). The germline V gene has CDR1 MNHEY and CDR2 SVGAGI. Trimming took 0 bases from V and 9 from J, leaving 14 bases between them. There are 14 residues in the CDR3. CDR3 DNA: TGTGCCAGCAGTTACTCGGGAAGGGAGGTCGCCCAGTACTTC. This codes for CASSYSGREVAQYF.

The chain uses TRBV5-6 and TRBJ1-3, with D possibly matching TRBD1 (5 bases). Trimming took off 2 bases at V and 2 bases at J, with 20 bases between the two ends. This CDR3 is 18 amino acids long. Germline values: CDR1 SGHDT, CDR2 YYEEEE. CDR3 sequence reads: CASSLFKIGGGAGNTIYF. CDR3 coding DNA: TGTGCCAGCAGCTTATTTAAGATCGGGGGAGGTGCTGGAAACACCATATATTTT.

Regarding this clone: The junction differs from germline at one of its ends, possibly a read error. The chain combines TRBV4-2 with TRBJ2-1; TRBD2 aligns across 10 bases. Germline-derived CDR1 and CDR2 are LGHNA and YNFKEQ. CDR3 size: 22 residues. The CDR3 is CASSQDRFSGTSVLSSYNEQFF. CDR3 DNA: TGTGCCAGCAGTCAAGACAGGTTCTCCGGGACTAGCGTCCTGAGCTCCTACAATGAGCAGTTCTTC.

The J gene is TRBJ1-2, the V gene TRBV6-5; 8 bases match TRBD1. This CDR3 has 14 residues. Germline V lookup: CDR1 MNHEY, CDR2 SVGAGI. V dropped 5 bases and J dropped 6; count of bases not matched to a gene: 8. The CDR3 loop is CASSKDRGLHGYTF. DNA for the CDR3: TGTGCCAGCAGTAAAGACAGGGGACTCCATGGCTACACCTTC.

The gene calls are TRBV28 and TRBJ2-7; 7 positions agree with TRBD2. The CDR3 loop spans 13 amino acids. V trimming: 10 bases; J trimming: 4 bases; junction bases outside the gene matches: 10. Germline values: CDR1 MDHEN, CDR2 SYDVKM. CDR3 amino acids: CATSGAGEYEQYF. CDR3 coding DNA: TGTGCCACCTCCGGGGCGGGGGAGTACGAGCAGTACTTC.

The J gene is TRBJ2-7, the V gene TRBV28; the match to TRBD1 covers 8 bases. The germline V gene encodes CDR1 MDHEN and CDR2 SYDVKM. Trimming at V came to 8 bases and at J to 7 bases, leaving 13 bases not matched to a gene. CDR3 size: 14 residues. In nucleotides, the CDR3 is TGTGCCAGCCGGGGACAGGTAGCGGTGAGGGAGCAGTACTTC. This sequence encodes CASRGQVAVREQYF.

The V gene is TRBV6-5, the J gene TRBJ2-7, with 9 bases matching TRBD1. Germline CDR1 MNHEY, CDR2 SVGAGI. V lost 4 bases and J lost 3; bases outside the gene matches: 7. The CDR3 extends over 15 amino acids. This chain's CDR3 is CASSSYDRGGYEQYF. The CDR3 nucleotides are TGTGCCAGCAGTTCTTACGACAGGGGGGGCTACGAGCAGTACTTC.

The rearrangement uses TRBV28 and TRBJ2-4; 13 bases agree with TRBD2. Germline CDR1 MDHEN, CDR2 SYDVKM. This CDR3 comprises 22 residues. V lost 5 bases and J lost 3; bases outside the gene matches: 22. CDR3 in amino acids: CASSLHPGTSGIVLGVKNIQYF. The CDR3, as DNA: TGTGCCAGCAGTCTTCATCCCGGGACTAGCGGGATTGTACTAGGAGTCAAAAACATTCAGTACTTC.

J is TRBJ2-1 and V is TRBV19; D ambiguous. V lost 3 bases, J lost 5 bases, and 14 bases lay in between. CDR1 and CDR2 from the germline V gene are LNHDA and SQIVND (reference sequence). The CDR3 totals 15 residues. CDR3 coding DNA: TGTGCCAGTAGTATCCCTGGTACTTATCACAATGAGCAGTTCTTC. Its protein is CASSIPGTYHNEQFF.

The chain has TRBV27 and TRBJ1-2; TRBD1 matches at 10 bases. Germline V gene lookup returns CDR1 MNHEY and CDR2 SMNVEV (reference sequence). This CDR3 has 15 residues. V lost 6 bases, J lost 5 bases, and 9 bases stayed unmatched. The CDR3 loop reads CASSLKGQGPYGYTF. The CDR3 DNA reads TGTGCCAGCAGCCTAAAGGGACAGGGGCCTTATGGCTACACCTTC.